The rows below give T cell receptor beta chains drawn from one sample of a study of blood T cell repertoires in COVID-19. Only in-frame clones appear in the TCRdb table, and some are missing; sequencing was by immunoSEQ multiplex PCR. The repertoire holds some 200,000 clones, with 70% to 90% as singletons. The source material was PBMCs or T cells enriched from blood (not recorded which). These TCRs come from a man aged 40-55 years who had recovered from COVID-19. Each CDR3 is given with its conserved first and last residue. A D gene is named only where the DNA matches it firmly. Size is stated for part of the rows, as once, few or many counts, or as a class when the clone is expanded.

>TRBJ2-1|once|TRBV27|TRBD1
TGTGCCAGCAGTTTATCGGAGACAGGGGCAGACAATGAGCAGTTCTTC
CASSLSETGADNEQFF
>TRBJ2-1|NA|TRBV7-9|TRBD2
TGTGCCAGCAGCCTTTCGGGACTAGCGGGGGGGCAGTTCTTC
CASSLSGLAGGQFF
>TRBJ1-2|once|TRBV5-6|NA
TGTGCCAGCAGCACAGGGTGGAATAACTATGGCTACACCTTC
CASSTGWNNYGYTF
>TRBJ2-5|NA|TRBV3-1/TRBV3-2|TRBD2
TGTGCCAGCAGCCAAGATGGCCCCGCGGGAGCCCAAGAGACCCAGTACTTC
CASSQDGPAGAQETQYF
>TRBJ2-7|few|TRBV30|TRBD1
TGTGCCTGGAGATTCCGGGACAGGGGGGGGTACGAGCAGTACTTC
CAWRFRDRGGYEQYF
>TRBJ1-2|NA|TRBV19|NA
TGTGCCAGCTCAATTGGAGGGTTCTATGGCTACACCTTC
CASSIGGFYGYTF
>TRBJ1-2|NA|TRBV30|TRBD1
TGTGCCTGGAATCTCCTGGGGGGACAGGGAGATGGCTACACCTTC
CAWNLLGGQGDGYTF
>TRBJ2-5|NA|TRBV3-1/TRBV3-2|NA
TGTGCCAGCAGCCCAGCACTACAAGAGACCCAGTACTTC
CASSPALQETQYF
>TRBJ1-4|NA|TRBV5-1|NA
TGCGCCAGCAGCCCCCGACAGGCAACTAATGAAAAACTGTTTTTT
CASSPRQATNEKLFF
>TRBJ1-1|NA|TRBV5-6|NA
TGTGCCAGCAGCTCGGAGGTATGGCCGAACACTGAAGCTTTCTTT
CASSSEVWPNTEAFF
>TRBJ2-3|NA|TRBV14|TRBD1
TGTGCCAGCAGCCAAGTGGGACAGATGGGACGTACGCAGTATTTT
CASSQVGQMGRTQYF
>TRBJ2-3|NA|TRBV7-9|NA
TGTGCCTCCACGGGTCTTAGCACAGATACGCAGTATTTT
CASTGLSTDTQYF
>TRBJ1-2|few|TRBV30|NA
TGTGCCTGCCAGGAGGCCTATGGCTACACCTTC
CACQEAYGYTF
>TRBJ2-3|NA|TRBV6-4|TRBD2
TGTGCCAGCAGTGATATCGCGGGGGGGGACACAGATACGCAGTATTTT
CASSDIAGGDTDTQYF
>TRBJ2-5|NA|TRBV4-2|NA
TGTGCCAGCAGCCGGGTCGTTGCGGACCCGGCGGGGGAGACCCAGTACTTC
CASSRVVADPAGETQYF
>TRBJ2-5|NA|TRBV5-1|TRBD2
TGCGCCAGCAGCTCATGGACTAGCCCGCAAGAGACCCAGTACTTC
CASSSWTSPQETQYF
>TRBJ1-2|NA|TRBV6-5|NA
TGTGCCAGCCTCGACACCGGGGGGGCTGGGTATCGCTACACCTTC
CASLDTGGAGYRYTF
>TRBJ1-1|NA|TRBV2|NA
TGTGCCAGCAGTGAAGTACAGGCCCCGAACACTGAAGCTTTCTTT
CASSEVQAPNTEAFF
>TRBJ2-5|once|TRBV2|NA
TGTGCCAGCAGGGGGACATCACAAGAGACCCAGTACTTC
CASRGTSQETQYF
>TRBJ1-5|NA|TRBV6-6|TRBD1
TGTGCCAGCAGCACGAAAACTCCAGGGGGCCATCAGCCCCAGCATTTT
CASSTKTPGGHQPQHF
>TRBJ1-1|NA|TRBV19|TRBD1
TGTGCCAGTAGGCCGGACAGGCGGTCTGCTGAAGCTTTCTTT
CASRPDRRSAEAFF
>TRBJ2-3|NA|TRBV6-5|TRBD1
TGTGCCAGCAGGACCGGGACAGGGGGCACAGATACGCAGTATTTT
CASRTGTGGTDTQYF
>TRBJ1-2|NA|TRBV10-3|TRBD1
TGTGCCATCAGTCCGCCAACAGGGGGCTATGGCTACACCTTC
CAISPPTGGYGYTF
>TRBJ2-7|NA|TRBV5-1|TRBD2
TGCGCCAGCAGCTTGGTAACTAGCGGGAGCCTCATCTCTCTCTGGGAGCAGTACTTC
CASSLVTSGSLISLWEQYF
>TRBJ2-7|NA|TRBV27|NA
TGTGCCAGCAGTTTATCGGTCCAGGGCGAGCAGTACTTC
CASSLSVQGEQYF
>TRBJ1-2|few|TRBV7-8|TRBD1
TGTGCCAGCAGCTTAGGTCCCGGGACAGGGTACGGCTACACCTTC
CASSLGPGTGYGYTF
>TRBJ1-2|NA|TRBV3-1/TRBV3-2|NA
TGTGCCAGCAGCCAAGACAGGGTTGGCTATGGCTACACCTTC
CASSQDRVGYGYTF
>TRBJ2-5|NA|TRBV12-5|NA
TGTGCTAGTGGTTTCCCCGATGAGGATCTCACCCAAGAGACCCAGTACTTC
CASGFPDEDLTQETQYF
>TRBJ2-1|few|TRBV9|TRBD2
TGTGCCAGCAGCGGGCCAGGACTAGCGGGCTACAATGAGCAGTTCTTC
CASSGPGLAGYNEQFF
>TRBJ1-1|few|TRBV7-2|NA
TGTGCCAGCAGCCCCACGTTGCGAGAAGCTTTCTTT
CASSPTLREAFF
>TRBJ1-1|NA|TRBV7-9|TRBD1
TGTGCCAGCAGCGCGCGACAGGGTCGAAACACTGAAGCTTTCTTT
CASSARQGRNTEAFF
>TRBJ1-1|NA|TRBV6-5|NA
TGTGCCAGCAGTTACACACAGGGCTGGACAGAAGCTTTCTTT
CASSYTQGWTEAFF
>TRBJ2-7|NA|TRBV7-2|TRBD1
TGTGCCAGCAGCTTGGACAGGGAGCAGTACTTC
CASSLDREQYF
>TRBJ2-7|once|TRBV6-2/TRBV6-3|NA
TGTGCCAGCAGTCATACAGGGTTTTCCTACGAGCAGTACTTC
CASSHTGFSYEQYF
>TRBJ2-2|NA|TRBV5-1|NA
TGCGCCAGCAGCCTGGACCGGGTGACCGGGGAGCTGTTTTTT
CASSLDRVTGELFF
>TRBJ1-1|NA|TRBV5-8|TRBD1
TGTGCCAGCAGCTCAGGGACAGACCCGCCAGAAGTAGCTTTCTTT
CASSSGTDPPEVAFF
>TRBJ1-5|NA|TRBV18|NA
TGTGCCAGCTCATCGCAGGAGGGGAGCAATCAGCCCCAGCATTTT
CASSSQEGSNQPQHF
>TRBJ2-5|NA|TRBV5-1|TRBD2
TGCGCCAGCAGCCTCGGACTAGCGGGAGGTGCGGAGACCCAGTACTTC
CASSLGLAGGAETQYF
>TRBJ1-1|once|TRBV4-1|NA
TGCGCCAGCAGCCAAGTGGGACAAGGACCACGTTTCTTT
CASSQVGQGPRFF
>TRBJ1-2|NA|TRBV5-5|NA
TGTGCCAGCAGCTTGAGGGGGAACTATGGCTACACCTTC
CASSLRGNYGYTF
>TRBJ2-2|NA|TRBV5-1|TRBD1
TGCGCCAGCAGCTGGGTCGTAGGGGGCAACACCGGGGAGCTGTTTTTT
CASSWVVGGNTGELFF
>TRBJ2-7|NA|TRBV30|NA
TGTGCCTGGAGTGCTACTAGTGCCCTCTCCTACGAGCAGTACTTC
CAWSATSALSYEQYF
>TRBJ2-7|few|TRBV10-1|NA
TGCGCCAGCAGTGACAGGGGATACGAGCAGTACTTC
CASSDRGYEQYF
>TRBJ2-1|NA|TRBV12-3/TRBV12-4|NA
TGTGCCAGCGGTAGGGGGAATGAGCAGTTCTTC
CASGRGNEQFF
>TRBJ2-1|NA|TRBV2|TRBD2
TGTGCCAGCACTGCGGGACTAGGGTCCTACAATGAGCAGTTCTTC
CASTAGLGSYNEQFF
>TRBJ2-7|few|TRBV5-6|TRBD1
TGTGCCAGCAACTCAATGGGACAGGGAAATTGGCACGAGCAGTACTTC
CASNSMGQGNWHEQYF
>TRBJ2-7|once|TRBV4-1|TRBD2
TGCGCCAGCAGCCAAGAGAGCGGGAGGGCCGAGCAGTACTTC
CASSQESGRAEQYF
>TRBJ1-1|few|TRBV19|TRBD1
TGTGCCAGTAGTATGGGACAGCTGAAGACTGAAGCTTTCTTT
CASSMGQLKTEAFF
>TRBJ2-7|NA|TRBV14|NA
TGTGCCAGCAGCCTCGGCTACGAGCAGTACTTC
CASSLGYEQYF
>TRBJ1-4|NA|TRBV7-6|NA
TGTGCCAGCACCGTAACTACAGGGAAATATGAAAAACTGTTTTTT
CASTVTTGKYEKLFF
>TRBJ2-7|NA|TRBV24-1|NA
TGTGCCACCGGATTGAACACAGTCCCCTACGAGCAGTACTTC
CATGLNTVPYEQYF
>TRBJ2-1|NA|TRBV28|TRBD2
TGTGCCAGCAGTTTAAGGGAGGGTGAGCAGTTCTTC
CASSLREGEQFF
>TRBJ2-1|few|TRBV3-1/TRBV3-2|NA
TGTGCCAGCAGACGGACAGCTAGTAACAATGAGCAGTTCTTC
CASRRTASNNEQFF
>TRBJ2-1|NA|TRBV28|TRBD2
TGTGCCAGCAGTTCCTCTAGCGGGAGTTACAATGAGCAGTTCTTC
CASSSSSGSYNEQFF